This record looks at one T cell receptor beta chain sequence and its context. This clone was seen more than once but under ten times. No cognate antigen has been identified for it. Base-call qualities are not available, and no considerably larger clone is one nucleotide away. This specimen belongs to a study of cytomegalovirus exposure and HLA in healthy donors (dated by TCRdb to 2015 to 2018). General notes on the study: An earlier analysis of around 600 of the donors reported 250 to 350 Gb of sequence data and some 120 million unique TCR beta sequences from 150 million to 200 million T cells. Around 320 gigabases of sequencing data and tens of millions of unique TCR sequences were included in an early release covering about 700 HLA-typed donors. Of the roughly 430 genotyped donors, about 80% fell in the genetic ancestry cluster associated with self-reported Caucasian donors. The aim of the study was to test whether cataloging public T cell receptors could identify signatures of past pathogen exposure. Using immunosequencing, the study profiled T cell repertoires from about 620 subjects and related those repertoires to cytomegalovirus serostatus. A separate validation cohort of about 110 different subjects was used in addition to the 666-subject first cohort. To predict cytomegalovirus infection status, the study brought together high-throughput TCR immunosequencing, statistical association of individual TCRs with disease status, and machine learning. To study patterns of TCR occurrence, a later analysis re-analyzed previously published TCR beta repertoires from around 700 donors and added high-resolution HLA genotyping. Rather than drawing on any new phenotypic data, the later analysis identified candidate immune exposures from TCR beta sequences and the way those sequences occurred across donors. An earlier analysis of fewer than 750 of the donors used high-throughput TCR beta sequencing to judge whether each TCR beta V gene segment behaved as functional or pseudogenic. Donor age, sex, ethnicity and CMV serostatus were collected together with the repertoire data. In a later genetic analysis, genome-wide SNP genotypes for 398 of the 666 donors were used, and that subset was treated as a discovery cohort. Every discovery cohort repertoire had been produced on one sequencing platform. HLA typing covered class I and class II loci at four-digit resolution. Typing coverage varied by locus: roughly 629-630 donors for A, B, C, DRB1 and DQB1; roughly 500 for DQA1; about 600 for DPA1; about 450 for DPB1. Because of strong linkage in the cohort, roughly 5 DR-DQ haplotypes were treated as single units for association and clustering. Among about 400 genotyped donors of the cohort, an average of roughly 230,000 unique TCR beta nucleotide sequences was sequenced per donor, of which approximately 18% were non-productive.

To prepare the library, the immunoSEQ multiplex PCR assay was applied. A mixture of 60 forward primers for TCR Vbeta segments and 13 reverse primers for TCR Jbeta segments was used in the multiplex PCR. The CDR3 region of rearranged TCR beta genes was amplified from genomic DNA by a multiplex PCR assay. Amplified TCR beta libraries were sequenced as 87-base-pair reads on the Illumina HiSeq System. Under the source paper's analysis protocol: Across the 670 or so repertoires, a later analysis counted some 81 million unique TCR beta chains, around 10 million of which were shared by at least two donors. Raw reads were error-corrected and collapsed into unique sequences with a nearest-neighbor algorithm that merged closely related sequences to remove PCR and sequencing errors. To assign V, D and J gene segments, CDR3 sequences were aligned to IMGT reference sequences. Each retained sequence needed at least a six-nucleotide match to both a V gene segment and a J gene segment. Rearrangements were called productive when the CDR3 lacked stop codons and stayed in frame with V and J; all others were non-productive. Following IMGT convention, CDR3 was defined as the stretch from the second conserved V-encoded cysteine to the conserved J-encoded phenylalanine. In an earlier analysis of just under 600 of the donors, sequences lacking an unambiguous match to a single V gene segment were excluded. An earlier analysis of several hundred of the donors called V segments functional above 56.7% productive rearrangements and segregating when the between-donor standard deviation exceeded 5%. A statistical classification framework was built for diagnosing cytomegalovirus status from the catalog of TCR beta chain sequences. In a later analysis, TCR nucleotide sequences were compared against IMGT/GENE-DB human TR gene sequences so that V and J genes could be assigned. In a later analysis, CDR3 sequences and most-parsimonious VDJ recombination scenarios were assigned using the TCRdist pipeline. In a later analysis, every TCR beta chain was defined by the combination of its CDR3 amino acid sequence and its V-gene family, and reads without a unique V-gene family were dropped. As a way to deal with suspected cross-contamination and a sequencing artifact, a later analysis dropped 592 nucleotide sequences that were highly shared and had low generation probability. In a later analysis, a clonal expansion index for each public chain was calculated from normalized within-repertoire ranks of inferred template counts. Generation probabilities in a later analysis came from a VDJ recombination model fitted to out-of-frame rearrangements, and those results were checked against IGoR. In a later analysis, hypergeometric tests were used to score TCR-TCR, TCR-HLA and TCR-CMV co-occurrence, with a repertoire-size bias correction applied to TCR pairs. In a later analysis, false discovery rates were estimated by permuting HLA or CMV assignments 20 times. A later analysis grouped co-occurring TCRs with DBSCAN, adding TCRdist sequence similarity when clustering within HLA-allele-positive subsets. Co-occurrence clustering excluded repertoires with fewer than 30,000 or more than 120,000 public chains, plus five with anomalous nucleotide sharing. The source is immuneACCESS, and TCRdb retained only in-frame sequences with V and J called. Part of the clones is not carried over; for the studies checked, unresolved V genes explain less than half of this, and the remainder is unexplained. The V and J calls and clone size come from that table; D and trimming were worked out from the DNA. Present in this sample are 85,000 to 100,000 clones, roughly 80% of which were seen just once. The leading ten clones occupy over 15% of the sample.

Points the paper makes about the study in general: Because HLA typing was missing for some donors at each locus, association tests included only the typed subset. Linkage disequilibrium might explain the correlated functional status among segregating V segments, but an unknown experimental factor could not be excluded. While some public TCRs were present in many individuals, most TCR sequences turned up only very rarely across donors. In a later genetic analysis, fewer N-insertions in productive TCRs were reported among donors in an Asian-associated ancestry cluster than the approximately 710-donor mean. Assigning TCR associations to individual alleles was difficult when HLA alleles, especially DR and DQ, strongly co-occurred. About 17 rarely observed V segments, including chromosome 9 orphons, were excluded from the earlier analysis of several hundred of the donors because counts were too low. Three of the identified cytomegalovirus-associated TCR beta chains were confirmed in vitro to be specific for cytomegalovirus antigens. In an earlier analysis of 450 to 750 of the donors, most TCR beta V segments appeared in productive rearrangements about 87% or about 30% of the time, broadly matching IMGT annotations. The study listed 164 TCR beta chains as associated with cytomegalovirus. Some IMGT-functional V segments, including TRBV6-2 and TRBV6-3, could not be told apart with the 87-base-pair reads, so those segments were excluded. According to a later analysis, most CMV-associated TCR beta chains appeared to be HLA-restricted, and the HLA associations seemed to be driven largely by CMV exposure. A cluster of highly shared sequence variants was judged likely to represent a technical artifact of the sequencing pipeline. Cytomegalovirus status was reported to be diagnosed by the classifier with high specificity and sensitivity in both the original and validation cohorts. In a later analysis, the rate of TCR association differed among HLA loci, with DRB1 alleles having the most associated TCRs and HLA-C alleles having the fewest. Several of the top co-occurrence clusters appeared to be linked to parvovirus B19, influenza, CMV and Epstein-Barr virus, according to a later analysis. According to the authors, the approach could potentially be generalized to other disease states and immunological phenotypes. A later analysis found that HLA-associated TCR beta chains were more clonally expanded and had lower generation probabilities than equally common non-associated chains. In a later genetic analysis, a missense DCLRE1C variant was associated with V-gene and J-gene trimming of TCR beta chains, and the association was replicated in an independent cohort. CMV serostatus was the only immune exposure information available for the cohort. The presence/absence analyses assumed that sequencing depth was roughly uniform across donors, and that assumption may not be true. At a false discovery rate of 0.05, a later analysis linked fewer than 20,000 TCR beta sequences to specific HLA alleles. A further reported finding was that TCR beta sequences accurately predicted the HLA-A and HLA-B alleles for most subjects in the first cohort. In this cohort, only TCR beta chains were sequenced, and detectable features were limited by the absence of alpha or paired-chain data.

CDR1 and CDR2 are drawn from the germline V gene: MNHNS, SASEGT. The CDR3 holds 12 amino acids from the cysteine to the phenylalanine. Only the CDR3 region is kept as DNA, spanning 36 bases read in frame from base 1. Relative to germline, V is 4 bases shorter and J is 3 bases shorter, with 3 bases between their ends. In total, 630 or so healthy bone marrow donors made up the cohort. All cohort members were sampled while nominally healthy, although unrecorded immune exposures were likely present. The donor tested CMV seropositive and was one of the 289 seropositive cohort members. A peripheral blood sample was provided by each donor, and peripheral blood mononuclear cells were used for TCR beta sequencing. The Qiagen DNeasy Blood Extraction Kit was used to extract genomic DNA from the blood cell samples.

The chain was built from TRBV6-1 and TRBJ2-2, with the D gene call left open. This TCR derives from a man aged 60 to 69 in good health and CMV-seropositive. Sequencing used PBMCs. This receptor has the CDR3 CASSAYTGELFF. The DNA reads as follows: TGTGCCAGCAGTGCTTACACCGGGGAGCTGTTTTTT.